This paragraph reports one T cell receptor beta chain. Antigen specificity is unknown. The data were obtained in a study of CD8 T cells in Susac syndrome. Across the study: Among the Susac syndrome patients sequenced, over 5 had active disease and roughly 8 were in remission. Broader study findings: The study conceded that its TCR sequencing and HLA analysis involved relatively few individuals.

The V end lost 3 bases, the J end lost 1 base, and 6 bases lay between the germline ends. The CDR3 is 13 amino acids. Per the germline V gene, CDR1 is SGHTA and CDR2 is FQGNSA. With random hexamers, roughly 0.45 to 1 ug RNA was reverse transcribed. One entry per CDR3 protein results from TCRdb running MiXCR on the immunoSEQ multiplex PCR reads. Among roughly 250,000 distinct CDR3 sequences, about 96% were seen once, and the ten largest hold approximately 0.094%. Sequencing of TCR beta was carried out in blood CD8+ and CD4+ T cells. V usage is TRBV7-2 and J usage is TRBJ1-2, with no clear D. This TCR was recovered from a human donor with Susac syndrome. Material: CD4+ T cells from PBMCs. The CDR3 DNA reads TGTGCCAGCAGCTTCCCCGTTAACTATGGCTACACCTTC. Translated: CASSFPVNYGYTF. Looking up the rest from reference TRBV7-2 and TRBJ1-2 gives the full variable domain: GAGVSQSPSNKVTEKGKDVELRCDPISGHTALYWYRQSLGQGLEFLIYFQGNSAPDKSGLPSDRFSAERTGGSVSTLTIQRTQQEDSAVYLCASSFPVNYGYTFGSGTRLTVV.